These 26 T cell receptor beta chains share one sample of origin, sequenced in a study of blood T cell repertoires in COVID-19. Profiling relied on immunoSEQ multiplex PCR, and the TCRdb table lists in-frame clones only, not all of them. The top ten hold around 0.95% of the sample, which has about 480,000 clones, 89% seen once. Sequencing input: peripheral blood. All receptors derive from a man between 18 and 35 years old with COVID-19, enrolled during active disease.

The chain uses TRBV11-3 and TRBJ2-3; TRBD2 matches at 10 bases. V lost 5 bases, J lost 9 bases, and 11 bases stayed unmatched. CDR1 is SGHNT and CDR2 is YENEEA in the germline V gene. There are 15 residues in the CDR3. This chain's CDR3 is CASSLLTSGMETQYF. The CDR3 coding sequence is TGTGCCAGCAGCCTCCTTACTAGCGGGATGGAGACGCAGTATTTT.

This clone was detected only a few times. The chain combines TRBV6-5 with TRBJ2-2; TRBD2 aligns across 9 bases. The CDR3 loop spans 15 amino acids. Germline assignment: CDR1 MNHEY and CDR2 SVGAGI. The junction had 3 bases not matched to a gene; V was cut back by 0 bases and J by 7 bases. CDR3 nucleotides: TGTGCCAGCAGTTACTCAAGGACTAGCGACGGGGAGCTGTTTTTT. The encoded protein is CASSYSRTSDGELFF.

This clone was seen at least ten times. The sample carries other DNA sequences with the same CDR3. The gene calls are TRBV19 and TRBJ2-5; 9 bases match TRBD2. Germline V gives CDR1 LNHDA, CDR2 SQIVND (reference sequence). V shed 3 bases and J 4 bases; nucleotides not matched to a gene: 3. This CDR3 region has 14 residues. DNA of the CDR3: TGTGCCAGTAGTATGGGGACTAGCCCAGAGACCCAGTACTTC. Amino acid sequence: CASSMGTSPETQYF.

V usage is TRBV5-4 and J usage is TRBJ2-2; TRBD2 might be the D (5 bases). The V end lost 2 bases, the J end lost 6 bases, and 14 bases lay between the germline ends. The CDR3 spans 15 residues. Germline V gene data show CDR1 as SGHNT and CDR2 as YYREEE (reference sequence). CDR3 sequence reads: CASSFVTGSSGELFF. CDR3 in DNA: TGTGCCAGCAGCTTCGTTACGGGAAGCTCCGGGGAGCTGTTTTTT.

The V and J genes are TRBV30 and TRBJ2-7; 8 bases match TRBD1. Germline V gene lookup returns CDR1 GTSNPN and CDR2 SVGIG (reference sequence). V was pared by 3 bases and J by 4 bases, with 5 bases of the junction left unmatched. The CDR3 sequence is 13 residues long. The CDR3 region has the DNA TGTGCCTGGAGCAAAAACAGGGGGTACGAGCAGTACTTC. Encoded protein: CAWSKNRGYEQYF.

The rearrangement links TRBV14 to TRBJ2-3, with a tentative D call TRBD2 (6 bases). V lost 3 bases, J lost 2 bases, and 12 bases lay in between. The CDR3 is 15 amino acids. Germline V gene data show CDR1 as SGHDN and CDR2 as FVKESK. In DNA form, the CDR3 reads TGTGCCAGCAGCCAGGTAGCGGAGATCACAGATACGCAGTATTTT. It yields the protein CASSQVAEITDTQYF. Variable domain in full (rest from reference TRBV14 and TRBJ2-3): EAGVTQFPSHSVIEKGQTVTLRCDPISGHDNLYWYRRVMGKEIKFLLHFVKESKQDESGMPNNRFLAERTGGTYSTLKVQPAELEDSGVYFCASSQVAEITDTQYFGPGTRLTVL.

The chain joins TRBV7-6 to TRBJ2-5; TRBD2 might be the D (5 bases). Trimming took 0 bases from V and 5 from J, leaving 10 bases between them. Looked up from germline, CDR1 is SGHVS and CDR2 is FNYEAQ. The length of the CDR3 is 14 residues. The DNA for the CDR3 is TGTGCCAGCAGCTTAGCGGGAGTTCAGGAGACCCAGTACTTC. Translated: CASSLAGVQETQYF.

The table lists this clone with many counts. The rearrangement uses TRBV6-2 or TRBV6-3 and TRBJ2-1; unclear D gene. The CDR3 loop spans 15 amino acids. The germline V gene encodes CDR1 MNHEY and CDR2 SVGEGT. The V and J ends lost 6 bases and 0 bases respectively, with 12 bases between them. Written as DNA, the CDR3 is TGTGCCAGCAGCTATCTAACGAGCTCCTACAATGAGCAGTTCTTC. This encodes CASSYLTSSYNEQFF.

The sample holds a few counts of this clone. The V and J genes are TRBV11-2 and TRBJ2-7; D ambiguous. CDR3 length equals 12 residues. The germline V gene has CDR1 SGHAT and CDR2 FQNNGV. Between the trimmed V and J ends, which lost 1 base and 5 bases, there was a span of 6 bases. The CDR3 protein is CASSLVRNEQYF. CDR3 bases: TGTGCCAGCAGCTTAGTCAGGAACGAGCAGTACTTC.

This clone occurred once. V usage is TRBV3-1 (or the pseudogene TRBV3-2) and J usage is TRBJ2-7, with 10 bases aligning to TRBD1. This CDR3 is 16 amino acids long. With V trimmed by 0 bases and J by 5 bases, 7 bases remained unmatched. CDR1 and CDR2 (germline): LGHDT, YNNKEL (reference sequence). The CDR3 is CASSQDWGQGRNEQYF. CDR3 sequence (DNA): TGTGCCAGCAGCCAAGATTGGGGACAGGGGAGGAACGAGCAGTACTTC.

CDR3 region: CASSWGVVGLGMNTEAFF. The CDR3 DNA reads as TGTGCCAGCAGCTGGGGGGTCGTAGGATTGGGTATGAACACTGAAGCTTTCTTT. The V gene is TRBV5-4, the J gene TRBJ1-1; possibly TRBD1 for D (5 bases). The length of the CDR3 is 18 residues. V lost 3 bases to trimming and J lost 0 bases, with 21 bases between them. In germline, CDR1 is SGHNT, CDR2 YYREEE (reference sequence).

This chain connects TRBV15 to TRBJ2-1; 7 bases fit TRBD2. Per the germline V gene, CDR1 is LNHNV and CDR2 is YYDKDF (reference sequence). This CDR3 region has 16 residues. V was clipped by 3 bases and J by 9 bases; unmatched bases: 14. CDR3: CATSSSIGTIVSEQFF. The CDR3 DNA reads TGTGCCACCAGCAGTTCGATAGGGACTATCGTCAGTGAGCAGTTCTTC.

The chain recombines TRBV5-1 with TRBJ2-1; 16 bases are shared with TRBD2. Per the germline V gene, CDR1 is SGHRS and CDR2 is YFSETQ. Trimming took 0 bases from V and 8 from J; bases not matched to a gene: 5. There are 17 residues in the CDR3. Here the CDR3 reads CASSLVSGLAGGHEQFF. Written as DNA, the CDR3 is TGCGCCAGCAGCTTGGTGTCGGGACTAGCGGGGGGGCATGAGCAGTTCTTC.

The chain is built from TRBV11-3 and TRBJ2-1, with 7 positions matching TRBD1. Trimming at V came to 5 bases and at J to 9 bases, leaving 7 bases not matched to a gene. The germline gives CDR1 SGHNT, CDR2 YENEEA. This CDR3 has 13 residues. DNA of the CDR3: TGTGCCAGCAGCCCCCGACAGGGCGCTGAGCAGTTCTTC. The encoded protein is CASSPRQGAEQFF.

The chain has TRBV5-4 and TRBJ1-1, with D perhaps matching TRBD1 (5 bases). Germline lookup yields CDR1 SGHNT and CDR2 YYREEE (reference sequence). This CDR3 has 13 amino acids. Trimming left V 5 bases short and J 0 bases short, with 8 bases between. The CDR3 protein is CASRRTLNTEAFF. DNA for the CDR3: TGTGCCAGCAGGAGGACATTGAACACTGAAGCTTTCTTT.

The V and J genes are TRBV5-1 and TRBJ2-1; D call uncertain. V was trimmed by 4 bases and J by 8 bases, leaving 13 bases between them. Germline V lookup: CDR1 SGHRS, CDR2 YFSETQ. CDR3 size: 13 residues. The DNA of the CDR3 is TGCGCCAGCAGCGCCAGCCTTGGGCATGAGCAGTTCTTC. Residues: CASSASLGHEQFF.

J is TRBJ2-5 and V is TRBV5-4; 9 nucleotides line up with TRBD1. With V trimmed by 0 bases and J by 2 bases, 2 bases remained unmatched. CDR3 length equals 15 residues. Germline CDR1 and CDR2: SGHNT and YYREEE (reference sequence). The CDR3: CASSLGDRDQETQYF. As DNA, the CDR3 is TGTGCCAGCAGCTTGGGGGACAGGGATCAAGAGACCCAGTACTTC.

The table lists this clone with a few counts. The CDR3: CASSQAASGGFYEQYF. The CDR3 DNA sequence: TGTGCCAGCAGCCAAGCCGCTAGCGGGGGGTTTTACGAGCAGTACTTC. The rearrangement joins TRBV14 to TRBJ2-7, with 11 positions matching TRBD2. V lost 1 base to trimming and J lost 4 bases; unmatched junction nucleotides: 6. In germline, CDR1 is SGHDN, CDR2 FVKESK. The CDR3 covers 16 residues.

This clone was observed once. CDR3 in amino acids: CASSYAGVQVKTQYF. In DNA, the CDR3 is TGCGCCAGCAGCTACGCGGGGGTTCAGGTTAAGACCCAGTACTTC. V is TRBV5-1 and J is TRBJ2-5; TRBD2 matches 7 bases. V lost 3 bases and J lost 6; bases outside the gene matches: 11. CDR1 is SGHRS, CDR2 YFSETQ, per germline. This CDR3 is built from 15 residues.

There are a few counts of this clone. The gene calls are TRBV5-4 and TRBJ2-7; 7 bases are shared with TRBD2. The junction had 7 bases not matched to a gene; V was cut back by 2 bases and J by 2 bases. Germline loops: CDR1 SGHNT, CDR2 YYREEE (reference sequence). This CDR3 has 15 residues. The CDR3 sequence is CASSFPGTNAYEQYF. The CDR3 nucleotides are TGTGCCAGCAGCTTCCCCGGGACTAACGCCTACGAGCAGTACTTC.

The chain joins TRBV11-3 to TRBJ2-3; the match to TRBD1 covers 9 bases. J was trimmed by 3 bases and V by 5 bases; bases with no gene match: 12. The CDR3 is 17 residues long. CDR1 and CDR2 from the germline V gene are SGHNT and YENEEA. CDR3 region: CASSRRRDRGRTDTQYF. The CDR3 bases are TGTGCCAGCAGCCGACGACGAGACAGGGGGAGAACAGATACGCAGTATTTT.

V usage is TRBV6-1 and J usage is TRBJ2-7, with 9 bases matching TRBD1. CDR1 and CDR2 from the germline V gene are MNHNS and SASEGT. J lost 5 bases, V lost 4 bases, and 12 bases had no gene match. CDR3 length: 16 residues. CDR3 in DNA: TGTGCCAGCAGTGGCATCTGGACAGGGGAGAGGAACGAGCAGTACTTC. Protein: CASSGIWTGERNEQYF.

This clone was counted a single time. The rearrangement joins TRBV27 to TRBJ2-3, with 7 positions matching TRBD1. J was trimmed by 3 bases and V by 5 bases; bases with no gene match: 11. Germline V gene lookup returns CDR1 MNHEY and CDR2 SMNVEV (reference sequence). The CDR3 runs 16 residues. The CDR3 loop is CASSLITGTATDTQYF. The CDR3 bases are TGTGCCAGCAGTCTGATTACCGGGACAGCGACAGATACGCAGTATTTT.

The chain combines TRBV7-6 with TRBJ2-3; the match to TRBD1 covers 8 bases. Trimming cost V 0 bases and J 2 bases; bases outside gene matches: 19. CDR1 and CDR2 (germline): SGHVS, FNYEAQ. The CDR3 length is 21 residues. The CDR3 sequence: CASSLAFSPIGAGGITDTQYF. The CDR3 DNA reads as TGTGCCAGCAGCTTAGCTTTCTCCCCCATCGGGGCAGGGGGCATCACAGATACGCAGTATTTT.

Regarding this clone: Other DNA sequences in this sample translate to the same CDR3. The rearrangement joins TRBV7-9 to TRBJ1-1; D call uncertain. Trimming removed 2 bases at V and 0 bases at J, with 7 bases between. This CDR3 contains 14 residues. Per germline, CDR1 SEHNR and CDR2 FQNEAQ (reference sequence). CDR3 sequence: CASSLSVMNTEAFF. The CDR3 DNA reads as TGTGCCAGCAGCTTATCTGTAATGAACACTGAAGCTTTCTTT.

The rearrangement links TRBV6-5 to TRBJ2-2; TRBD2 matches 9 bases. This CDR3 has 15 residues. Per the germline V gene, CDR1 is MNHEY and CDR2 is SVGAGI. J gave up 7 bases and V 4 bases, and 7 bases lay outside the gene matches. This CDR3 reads CASSSVGLAIGELFF. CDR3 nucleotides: TGTGCCAGCAGTTCGGTCGGACTAGCGATCGGGGAGCTGTTTTTT.